Each of the 24 T cell receptor beta chains below was sequenced from the same sample in a study of tumor and adjacent non-tumor tissue in lung cancer. TCRbeta libraries were built with three rounds of nested PCR, modified from ARM-PCR. MiXCR was run by TCRdb on the multiplex PCR reads, yielding one entry per CDR3 protein. The data show roughly 75,000 distinct CDR3 sequences, about three quarters seen once. The template was RNA from unsorted bulk tissue. The sample taken for sequencing was lung tumor tissue. These receptors originate from a woman between 50 and 59 years old with non-small cell lung cancer.

This rearrangement joins TRBV20-1 to TRBJ2-3, with D hard to call. The V end was cut by 4 bases, the J end by 6 bases, with 17 bases between. CDR3 size: 14 residues. In germline, CDR1 is DFQATT, CDR2 SNEGSKA (reference sequence). The CDR3 DNA reads TGCAGTGCTAAGCCTCCGACGAGGACGGATACGCAGTATTTT. Encoded protein: CSAKPPTRTDTQYF.

Regarding this clonotype: The junction differs from germline at one of its ends, possibly a read error. The chain combines TRBV12-3 or TRBV12-4 with TRBJ2-5; 8 bases are shared with TRBD2. There are 14 residues in the CDR3. The CDR3 here is CASGFSGRQETPYF. CDR3 bases: TGTGCCAGCGGTTTCAGCGGGAGACAAGAGACCCCGTACTTC.

About this clonotype: Because it lacks the conserved phenylalanine or tryptophan at the end, this CDR3 is likely a read error. V gene TRBV11-2 combines with J gene TRBJ2-1; D perhaps matches TRBD2 (7 bases). The CDR3 has 17 residues. The V gene's germline CDR1 is SGHAT and CDR2 FQNNGV. The DNA of the CDR3 is TGTGCCAGAAGCTTAGCCCGGGGGGCAGGGATCTTCAATGAGCAGTTCCTC. This translates into CARSLARGAGIFNEQFL.

Comment on this clonotype: A read error is possible here, since a much larger clone lies one base away. The rearrangement links TRBV20-1 to TRBJ2-7; TRBD2 aligns across 7 bases. The CDR3 is 17 residues long. Trimming removed 5 bases from V and 3 bases from J; junction bases left unmatched: 19. Germline CDR1 and CDR2: DFQATT and SNEGSKA (reference sequence). CDR3 protein: CSASTTKGIAGYYEQYF. The DNA for the CDR3 is TGCAGTGCTTCGACCACGAAGGGGATAGCGGGCTACTACGAGCAGTACTTC.

Comments on this clonotype: A read error may be the cause here, since a much bigger clone is one base away. This rearrangement joins TRBV30 to TRBJ2-1; D is undetermined. CDR3 length equals 14 residues. The germline gives CDR1 GTSNPN, CDR2 SVGIG (reference sequence). The DNA for the CDR3 is TGTACCTGGAGTGTAGTTTTGACCCGAAATGAGCAGTTCTTC. It specifies CTWSVVLTRNEQFF.

Regarding this clonotype: A junction end diverges from the germline sequence, so it may reflect a read error. V and J are TRBV28 and TRBJ2-5; D uncertain. Germline lookup yields CDR1 MDHEN and CDR2 SYDVKM. This CDR3 contains 13 residues. This CDR3 reads CTSNLASVETQYF. For the CDR3, the DNA is TGTACCAGCAATTTGGCCAGTGTGGAGACCCAGTACTTC.

On this clonotype itself: This may stem from a read error, because a much larger clone lies one nucleotide away. This rearrangement joins TRBV28 to TRBJ2-7; 7 bases align to TRBD1. V shed 4 bases, J shed 0 bases, and the junction held 6 bases outside the gene matches. Per germline, CDR1 MDHEN and CDR2 SYDVKM. The CDR3 sequence is 15 residues long. Here the CDR3 reads CASSWGRGFSYEQYF. CDR3 DNA: TGTGCCAGCAGTTGGGGCAGGGGGTTCTCCTACGAGCAGTACTTC.

This rearrangement joins TRBV24-1 to TRBJ2-2, with TRBD2 as a possible D gene (6 bases). Germline values: CDR1 KGHDR, CDR2 SFDVKD. The CDR3 extends over 15 amino acids. Deletions cut 4 bases from V and 3 bases from J, with 11 bases between. The CDR3 sequence: CATSEAGRHTGELFF. Written as DNA, the CDR3 is TGTGCCACCAGTGAGGCAGGGAGGCACACCGGGGAGCTGTTTTTT.

In the case of this clonotype: The CDR3 end shows no conserved phenylalanine or tryptophan, and so a read error is likely. J is TRBJ2-7 and V is TRBV6-5; D call uncertain. Germline CDR1 and CDR2: MNHEY and SVGAGI. CDR3 length: 13 residues. CDR3 amino acids: CASHSGNSYKQYL. As DNA, the CDR3 is TGTGCCAGCCACTCGGGCAACTCCTACAAGCAGTACTTA.

Remarks on this clonotype: This is likely a read error, given that the CDR3 carries no conserved phenylalanine or tryptophan at its end. The CDR3 DNA follows: TGTGCCAGCAGCTTGGGTCTTTCGCTGCTAGAGAAGCTGTTTTAT. Translating gives CASSLGLSLLEKLFY. J is TRBJ2-2 and V is TRBV5-6; D not certain. The V gene's germline CDR1 is SGHDT and CDR2 YYEEEE. With 0 bases removed from V and 12 bases from J, the gap between germline ends came to 18 bases. CDR3 length: 15 residues.

The chain links TRBV18 to TRBJ2-3; D unresolved. Trimming removed 3 bases at V and 4 bases at J, with 11 bases between. Germline V gene lookup returns CDR1 KGHSH and CDR2 LQKENI. CDR3 size: 14 residues. Here the CDR3 DNA reads TGTGCCAGCTCACCCCGAAGAAGCGCAGATACGCAGTATTTT. Its translation is CASSPRRSADTQYF. The entire variable domain, with the rest obtained from reference TRBV18 and TRBJ2-3, is as follows: NAGVMQNPRHLVRRRGQEARLRCSPMKGHSHVYWYRQLPEEGLKFMVYLQKENIIDESGMPKERFSAEFPKEGPSILRIQQVVRGDSAAYFCASSPRRSADTQYFGPGTRLTVL.

About this clonotype itself: Germline is not matched at one junction end, which may reflect a read error. J is TRBJ1-3 and V is TRBV12-3 or TRBV12-4; no clear D gene. CDR3 length: 14 amino acids. The CDR3 sequence: CVSSFRVSGNTIYF. For the CDR3, the DNA is TGCGTCAGCAGTTTTAGAGTCTCTGGAAACACCATATATTTT.

Remarks on this clonotype: The CDR3 ends on some other residue instead of the conserved phenylalanine or tryptophan, so this is likely a read error. The rearrangement joins TRBV5-8 to TRBJ1-3, with TRBD1 matching 10 bases. The germline V gene encodes CDR1 SGHTS and CDR2 YDEGEE. V dropped 1 base and J dropped 4; count of bases not matched to a gene: 5. The CDR3 is 16 amino acids. CDR3: CASSLMGTGDGNTIYS. In DNA, the CDR3 is TGTGCCAGCAGCTTGATGGGGACAGGGGACGGAAACACCATATATTCT.

This clonotype was counted between two and nine times. Being one base from a much bigger clone, this may be a read error. The CDR3 here is CVSSLVLRTTGELFF. For the CDR3, the DNA is TGCGTCAGCAGCTTGGTTCTGCGTACGACCGGGGAGCTGTTTTTT. The rearrangement links TRBV5-1 to TRBJ2-2; D gene unclear. From germline, CDR1 is SGHRS and CDR2 YFSETQ. The CDR3 has 15 amino acids.

The chain couples TRBV11-2 to TRBJ1-1; maybe TRBD1 (5 bases). V was trimmed by 5 bases and J by 1 base, leaving 14 bases between them. The CDR3 loop spans 15 amino acids. In germline, CDR1 is SGHAT, CDR2 FQNNGV. CDR3 region: CASSPWGEKNTEAFF. CDR3 coding DNA: TGTGCCAGCAGCCCCTGGGGGGAGAAGAACACTGAAGCTTTCTTT.

A word on this clonotype: The germline gene is not matched at one end of the junction; a read error may be the cause. This rearrangement joins TRBV7-8 to TRBJ2-7, with a tentative D call TRBD1 (6 bases). Germline V gene data show CDR1 as SGHVS and CDR2 as FQNEAQ. This CDR3 contains 17 residues. The CDR3 here is CANSSSTGQAGTYEQYF. The CDR3 nucleotides read TGTGCCAACAGCTCCTCAACGGGACAAGCCGGCACCTACGAGCAGTACTTC.

Comments on this clonotype: A read error may account for a junction end that differs from germline. The chain employs TRBV11-1 and TRBJ2-1; 14 bases align to TRBD2. Germline V gene lookup returns CDR1 SGHAT and CDR2 FQDESV (reference sequence). The CDR3 has 14 amino acids. The CDR3 loop reads CARSSGLAGGSQFF. As DNA, the CDR3 is TGTGCCCGCAGCTCAGGACTAGCGGGAGGCTCGCAGTTCTTC.

With respect to this clonotype: A single base separates this from a much larger clone, so it may be a read error. This chain connects TRBV28 to TRBJ1-4; 9 bases map to TRBD1. The CDR3 runs 15 residues. Germline V gene lookup returns CDR1 MDHEN and CDR2 SYDVKM. In DNA, the CDR3 is TGTGTCAGCAACCCACTTACAGGGGGCGGGGAAAAACTGTTTTTT. Protein product: CVSNPLTGGGEKLFF.

This clonotype has only a few counts. A read error is possible here, since a much larger clone lies one base away. This chain links TRBV5-1 with TRBJ2-5; 9 bases fit TRBD1. The CDR3 loop spans 15 amino acids. J was trimmed by 2 bases and V by 4 bases; bases with no gene match: 6. In germline, CDR1 is SGHRS, CDR2 YFSETQ. This chain's CDR3 is CASSSGTGRQETQYF. The CDR3 DNA reads TGCGCCAGCAGCAGCGGGACAGGGCGTCAAGAGACCCAGTACTTC.

For this clonotype: A junction end diverges from the germline sequence, so it may reflect a read error. The DNA of the CDR3 is TGCAGCGTTGGGGGGGGACAGGACAGCACTGAAGTTTTCTTC. This encodes CSVGGGQDSTEVFF. The chain has TRBV29-1 and TRBJ1-1; TRBD1 matches 8 bases. The CDR3 is 14 residues long. Germline V gives CDR1 SQVTM, CDR2 ANQGSEA.

The gene calls are TRBV5-1 and TRBJ2-7; perhaps TRBD1 as D (6 bases). There are 14 residues in the CDR3. V was shortened by 5 bases and J by 4 bases, with 16 bases between the two germline ends. Germline CDR1 is SGHRS and CDR2 is YFSETQ. The DNA of the CDR3 is TGCGCCAGCAGGACAGACAGGAGCCAGTACGAGCAGTACTTC. Its translation: CASRTDRSQYEQYF.

This clonotype is labeled as medium-sized. This chain joins TRBV6-2 or TRBV6-3 and TRBJ2-1, with 9 bases that match TRBD1. Germline V gives CDR1 MNHEY, CDR2 SVGEGT. With V trimmed by 4 bases and J by 9 bases, 13 bases remained unmatched. The CDR3 loop spans 16 amino acids. The CDR3 sequence: CASSSLTGTGFFEQFF. The DNA of the CDR3 is TGTGCCAGCAGTTCCCTTACCGGGACAGGGTTCTTTGAGCAGTTCTTC.

As regards this clonotype: Because it lacks the conserved phenylalanine or tryptophan at the end, this CDR3 is likely a read error. The V and J genes are TRBV4-2 and TRBJ2-7; 7 nucleotides align to TRBD2. Germline values: CDR1 LGHNA, CDR2 YNFKEQ. CDR3 length equals 15 residues. DNA of the CDR3: TGTACCAGCAGCCATGATGCTGGCGGGAGTTTCGAGCAGTACTTA. Translating it yields CTSSHDAGGSFEQYL.

This clonotype was observed once. The chain joins TRBV11-2 to TRBJ2-1; a weak D match, TRBD2 (5 bases). CDR1 is SGHAT, CDR2 FQNNGV, per germline. V shed 0 bases and J shed 12 bases, with 12 bases lying between them. This CDR3 spans 13 amino acids. This CDR3 reads CASSLELSGMQFF. CDR3 DNA: TGTGCCAGCAGCTTAGAGCTGAGCGGCATGCAGTTCTTC.